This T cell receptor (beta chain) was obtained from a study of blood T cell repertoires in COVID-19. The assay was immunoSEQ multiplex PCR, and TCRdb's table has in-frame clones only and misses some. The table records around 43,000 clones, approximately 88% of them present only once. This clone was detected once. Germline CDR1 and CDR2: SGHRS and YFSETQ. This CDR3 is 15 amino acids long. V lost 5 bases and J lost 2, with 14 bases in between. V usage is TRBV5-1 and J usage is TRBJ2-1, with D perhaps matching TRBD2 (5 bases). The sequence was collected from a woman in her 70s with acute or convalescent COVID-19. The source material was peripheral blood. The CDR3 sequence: CASSRSGSTYNEQFF. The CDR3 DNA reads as TGCGCCAGCAGTCGTAGTGGGAGCACCTACAATGAGCAGTTCTTC.